The following is a T cell receptor beta chain sequence with its context. As originally analysed: Estimation of nucleated cell counts was performed using reference gene primer amplification. This table comes from immunoSEQ multiplex PCR, and its TCRdb copy is limited to in-frame clones, with some not included. V, J and clone size are those of that table, while D and trimming were read from the DNA. The sample includes 85,000 to 120,000 clones, approximately 90% of them seen just once. These data originate in a study of blood T cell repertoires in COVID-19. Germline-derived CDR1 and CDR2 are LNHDA and SQIVND (reference sequence). The CDR3 runs 11 residues. With 8 bases removed from V and 7 bases from J, the gap between germline ends came to 11 bases.

The chain has TRBV19 and TRBJ1-1, with unresolved D. This sequence was found in a man aged 45-65 years with active COVID-19. Sample: peripheral blood. The CDR3 sequence: CASGLESEAFF. CDR3 bases: TGTGCCAGTGGACTCGAAAGTGAAGCTTTCTTT.